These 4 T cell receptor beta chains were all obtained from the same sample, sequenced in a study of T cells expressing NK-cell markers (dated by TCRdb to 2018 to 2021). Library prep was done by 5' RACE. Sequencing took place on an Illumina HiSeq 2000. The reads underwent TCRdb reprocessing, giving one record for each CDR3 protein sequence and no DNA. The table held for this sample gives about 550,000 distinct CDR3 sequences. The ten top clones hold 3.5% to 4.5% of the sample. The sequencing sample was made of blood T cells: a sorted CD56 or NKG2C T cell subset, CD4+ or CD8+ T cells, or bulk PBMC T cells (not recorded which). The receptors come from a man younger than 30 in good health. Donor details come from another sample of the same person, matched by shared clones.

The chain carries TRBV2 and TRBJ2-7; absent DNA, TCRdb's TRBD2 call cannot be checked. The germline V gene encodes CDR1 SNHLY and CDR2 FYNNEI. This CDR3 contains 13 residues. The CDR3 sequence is CASSRMTGGEQYF.

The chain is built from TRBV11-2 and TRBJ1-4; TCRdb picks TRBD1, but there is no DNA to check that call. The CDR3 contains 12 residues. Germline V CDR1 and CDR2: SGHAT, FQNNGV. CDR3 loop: CASSPLGPKLFF.

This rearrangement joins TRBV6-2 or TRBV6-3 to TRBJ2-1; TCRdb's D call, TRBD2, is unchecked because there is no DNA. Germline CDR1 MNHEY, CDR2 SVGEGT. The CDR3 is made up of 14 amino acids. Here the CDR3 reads CATGTVAGYNEQFF.

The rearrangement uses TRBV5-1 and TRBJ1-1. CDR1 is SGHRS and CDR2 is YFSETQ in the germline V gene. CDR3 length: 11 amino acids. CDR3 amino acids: CASGSGLEAFF.